Following are 22 T cell receptor beta chains from one sample sequenced in a study of T cells in Graves' hyperthyroidism and ophthalmopathy. Template material for amplifying TCR beta CDR3 regions consisted of RNA transcripts. HTBI primers were the set used in a first-round RT-PCR of the TCR CDR3. TCRdb ran MiXCR on the multiplex PCR reads and lists one entry per CDR3 protein. The sample shows approximately 700,000 distinct CDR3 sequences, about 17% of them seen only once. What was sequenced was blood. The receptors originated from a man between 18 and 29 years old with Graves' hyperthyroidism.

This clonotype was recorded at least ten times. The CDR3 DNA is TGCAGTGCTCGCGAGGCTAGCGGGAGCTACGAGCAGTACTTC. It translates to CSAREASGSYEQYF. The V gene is TRBV20-1, the J gene TRBJ2-7, with 10 nucleotides matching TRBD2. This CDR3 comprises 14 residues. Trimming removed 5 bases from V and 3 bases from J; junction bases left unmatched: 7. Germline V gene lookup returns CDR1 DFQATT and CDR2 SNEGSKA (reference sequence).

On this clonotype itself: It may be a read error: a sequence one base away is much more abundant. V is TRBV2 and J is TRBJ2-1; unclear D gene. Germline-derived CDR1 and CDR2 are SNHLY and FYNNEI. This CDR3 has 13 residues. The CDR3 spells CASSEWWWAEQLF. CDR3 in DNA: TGTGCCAGCAGTGAATGGTGGTGGGCTGAGCAGCTCTTC.

In this sample, this clonotype turned up a few times. The gene calls are TRBV20-1 and TRBJ2-5, with D possibly TRBD2 on 6 matching bases. Germline CDR1 reads DFQATT; CDR2 reads SNEGSKA (reference sequence). V lost 5 bases and J 2 bases, leaving 15 bases between the germline ends. The CDR3 is 14 amino acids. CDR3 protein: CSAPGGGRQETQYF. The CDR3 DNA is TGCAGTGCTCCCGGAGGAGGGAGGCAAGAGACCCAGTACTTC.

This chain uses TRBV27 with TRBJ2-2; 8 bases line up with TRBD1. Germline trimming cut 5 bases from V and 8 bases from J; bases unmatched to any gene: 1. The CDR3 has 12 amino acids. In germline, CDR1 is MNHEY, CDR2 SMNVEV (reference sequence). CDR3: CASSNRGGELFF. DNA for the CDR3: TGTGCCAGCAGTAACAGGGGGGGGGAGCTGTTTTTT.

This clonotype showed up many times. V usage is TRBV2 and J usage is TRBJ1-2; TRBD1 matches at 7 bases. This CDR3 comprises 15 residues. V was clipped by 6 bases and J by 4 bases; unmatched bases: 11. Germline lookup yields CDR1 SNHLY and CDR2 FYNNEI. CDR3 protein: CASSQGQLAFYGYTF. The CDR3 DNA is TGTGCCAGCAGCCAGGGACAGCTGGCGTTCTATGGCTACACCTTC.

This clonotype was detected only a few times. V is TRBV24-1 and J is TRBJ1-5; the match to TRBD1 covers 9 bases. The V gene's germline CDR1 is KGHDR and CDR2 SFDVKD. The CDR3 runs 16 residues. Unmatched junction bases numbered 6, after V lost 3 bases and J lost 4 bases. This CDR3 reads CATSDGTGLINQPQHF. DNA for the CDR3: TGTGCCACCAGTGATGGGACAGGGCTGATTAATCAGCCCCAGCATTTT.

This clonotype was seen many times. Here the CDR3 DNA reads TGCAGTGCTGCGGATAGCGGGAACCCAGATACGCAGTATTTT. It yields the protein CSAADSGNPDTQYF. The J gene is TRBJ2-3, the V gene TRBV20-1; TRBD2 matches 8 bases. Germline V gene sequence: CDR1 DFQATT, CDR2 SNEGSKA (reference sequence). J lost 4 bases, V lost 5 bases, and 8 bases had no gene match. The CDR3 spans 14 residues.

A remark on this clonotype: A single base separates this from a much larger clone, so it may be a read error. This rearrangement joins TRBV11-3 to TRBJ2-7; D is uncertain. This CDR3 contains 15 residues. CDR1 is SGHNT, CDR2 YENEEA, per germline. CDR3 amino acids: CASSLSGDSSYGQYF. The DNA of the CDR3 is TGTGCCAGCAGCTTATCAGGAGATAGCTCCTACGGGCAGTACTTC.

There are many counts of this clonotype. This chain joins TRBV28 and TRBJ2-2; the match to TRBD1 covers 7 bases. Germline CDR1 is MDHEN and CDR2 is SYDVKM. The CDR3 covers 14 residues. V gave up 6 bases and J gave up 1 base; unmatched junction bases: 2. CDR3 nucleotides: TGTGCCAGCAGCGGGGACAGGAACACCGGGGAGCTGTTTTTT. Translation gives CASSGDRNTGELFF. The full variable domain, in which reference TRBV28 and TRBJ2-2 provide the parts outside the CDR3, is DVKVTQSSRYLVKRTGEKVFLECVQDMDHENMFWYRQDPGLGLRLIYFSYDVKMKEKGDIPEGYSVSREKKERFSLILESASTNQTSMYLCASSGDRNTGELFFGEGSRLTVL.

This clonotype has only a few counts. The chain is built from TRBV10-3 and TRBJ1-2; TRBD1 aligns across 8 bases. V trimming: 6 bases; J trimming: 3 bases; junction bases outside the gene matches: 3. The CDR3 contains 13 residues. Germline CDR1 is ENHRY and CDR2 is SYGVKD. CDR3 DNA sequence: TGTGCCATCAGCGAGGGACAGGACTATGGCTACACCTTC. It specifies CAISEGQDYGYTF.

The chain has TRBV20-1 and TRBJ2-5, with D hard to call. Trimming cost V 2 bases and J 0 bases, with 10 bases left between them. CDR3 length: 14 amino acids. Germline V CDR1 and CDR2: DFQATT, SNEGSKA (reference sequence). CDR3 coding DNA: TGCAGTGCTAGACCACTGCCGTACCAAGAGACCCAGTACTTC. This translates into CSARPLPYQETQYF.

The chain recombines TRBV27 with TRBJ2-1; D is undetermined. The V end was cut by 4 bases, the J end by 0 bases, with 10 bases between. This CDR3 is built from 15 residues. The germline gives CDR1 MNHEY, CDR2 SMNVEV (reference sequence). CDR3 residues: CASSSSFSSYNEQFF. CDR3 DNA: TGTGCCAGCAGTTCCAGCTTTAGCTCCTACAATGAGCAGTTCTTC.

In this sample, this clonotype turned up a few times. The germline gene is not matched at one end of the junction; a read error may be the cause. The rearrangement uses TRBV27 and TRBJ1-1; D not resolved. This CDR3 has 13 amino acids. Germline V gives CDR1 MNHEY, CDR2 SMNVEV (reference sequence). In DNA form, the CDR3 reads TGTGCCAGCAGTTCCCGGCTGAAGACTGAAGCTTTCTTT. This gives the protein CASSSRLKTEAFF.

This clonotype was seen many times. The chain is built from TRBV13 and TRBJ2-2, with D perhaps assigned TRBD1 or TRBD2 (5 bases each). The CDR3 loop spans 14 amino acids. Trimming took off 4 bases at V and 1 base at J, with 7 bases between the two ends. Germline V gene sequence: CDR1 PRHDT, CDR2 FYEKMQ (reference sequence). Here the CDR3 reads CASSWGRNTGELFF. DNA of the CDR3: TGTGCCAGCAGCTGGGGACGGAACACCGGGGAGCTGTTTTTT.

This clonotype showed up many times. The chain recombines TRBV28 with TRBJ1-5; D remains ambiguous. V dropped 5 bases and J dropped 4 bases, with 15 bases sitting between them. The CDR3 length is 15 residues. The germline V gene encodes CDR1 MDHEN and CDR2 SYDVKM. This CDR3 is CASSTSGRRNQPQHF. The DNA of the CDR3 is TGTGCCAGCAGTACCTCGGGCAGGAGGAATCAGCCCCAGCATTTT.

This clonotype was counted between two and nine times. The genes are TRBV4-3 and TRBJ1-2; 9 bases are a match to TRBD1. There are 16 residues in the CDR3. CDR1 and CDR2 from the germline V gene are LGHNA and YSLEER. The ends lost 4 bases at V and 6 bases at J; junction bases unmatched: 12. CDR3 sequence: CASSPSLGDRVNGYTF. For the CDR3, the DNA is TGCGCCAGCAGCCCTTCACTAGGGGACAGGGTAAATGGCTACACCTTC.

The V and J genes are TRBV19 and TRBJ2-1, with 11 bases that match TRBD2. The length of the CDR3 is 14 residues. After removal of 7 bases from V and 8 bases from J, the junction contained 7 bases not matched to a gene. The germline V gene has CDR1 LNHDA and CDR2 SQIVND (reference sequence). The CDR3 spells CASTRTSGYYEQFF. The CDR3 DNA reads as TGTGCCAGTACCAGGACTAGCGGGTACTATGAGCAGTTCTTC.

The table lists this clonotype with many counts. The rearrangement uses TRBV7-2 and TRBJ2-7; D remains unclear. The V gene's germline CDR1 is SGHTA and CDR2 FQGNSA. The CDR3 consists of 15 residues. Trimming cost V 4 bases and J 7 bases, with 20 bases left between them. The CDR3 protein is CASSSRVSSIGEQYF. The CDR3 DNA is TGTGCCAGCAGCTCCCGGGTTAGCTCCATCGGGGAGCAGTACTTC.

This clonotype came up many times. CDR3 DNA sequence: TGTGCCAGCAGTCCGATCAGGGGGCGCCACTATGGCTACACCTTC. Protein sequence: CASSPIRGRHYGYTF. V usage is TRBV27 and J usage is TRBJ1-2; TRBD1 matches 8 bases. The CDR3 spans 15 residues. Trimming removed 5 bases from V and 3 bases from J; junction bases left unmatched: 8. The germline gives CDR1 MNHEY, CDR2 SMNVEV (reference sequence).

This clonotype was seen many times. The rearrangement joins TRBV11-3 to TRBJ2-1; possible D gene TRBD2, 6 bases. V shed 5 bases and J shed 3 bases, with 20 bases lying between them. Per germline, CDR1 SGHNT and CDR2 YENEEA. The CDR3 spans 17 residues. The CDR3 DNA is TGTGCCAGCAGCGCCAGTTTTTCGGCTAGCGACTACAATGAGCAGTTCTTC. Its protein is CASSASFSASDYNEQFF.

At least ten counts were recorded for this clonotype. The chain has TRBV6-2 or TRBV6-3 and TRBJ2-7; no clear D gene. The V gene's germline CDR1 is MNHEY and CDR2 SVGEGT. The CDR3 spans 12 residues. V was pared by 6 bases and J by 3 bases, with 9 bases between. The CDR3 DNA sequence: TGTGCCAGCAGCAACAGACACTACGAGCAGTACTTC. Its protein is CASSNRHYEQYF.

This chain connects TRBV6-2 or TRBV6-3 to TRBJ1-1; D is ambiguous. Per germline, CDR1 MNHEY and CDR2 SVGEGT. The CDR3 consists of 12 residues. Between the trimmed V and J ends, which lost 7 bases and 12 bases, there was a span of 18 bases. The CDR3 bases are TGTGCCAGCACAACAGCCCTCACGATCCCTTTCTTT. Translating gives CASTTALTIPFF.